This is a list of T cell receptor beta chains from one sample in a study of cytomegalovirus exposure and HLA in healthy donors. Sequencing used immunoSEQ multiplex PCR; TCRdb keeps in-frame clones, though not all of them. This sample yields 60,000 or so clones, of which roughly 80% are seen a single time; around 21% belongs to the top ten. The source material was PBMCs. These receptors were obtained from a woman in her forties in good health and CMV-seropositive. The CDR3 runs from the conserved cysteine through the conserved F or W. Each record gives: clone size, V gene, D gene, J gene, CDR3 DNA, CDR3 protein. A D gene is named only where the DNA matches it firmly. Size is omitted from some rows. Given values are once, few, many or a class for expanded clones.

abundance: NA; v_gene: TRBV4-2; d_gene: NA; j_gene: TRBJ2-1; CDR3nt: TGTGCCAGCAGCCAGCGATATGAGCAGTTCTTC; CDR3aa: CASSQRYEQFF
abundance: few; v_gene: TRBV19; d_gene: TRBD1; j_gene: TRBJ1-3; CDR3nt: TGTGCCAGTAGTTTCGATACCGGGACAGGAGGCTCTGGAAACACCATATATTTT; CDR3aa: CASSFDTGTGGSGNTIYF
abundance: few; v_gene: TRBV6-6; d_gene: TRBD1; j_gene: TRBJ1-2; CDR3nt: TGTGCCAGCTCGAAGACCGGGACAGGGGAATATGGCTACACCTTC; CDR3aa: CASSKTGTGEYGYTF
abundance: NA; v_gene: TRBV7-2; d_gene: NA; j_gene: TRBJ1-5; CDR3nt: TGTGCCAGCAGCTACAACGGCGGGGAAAATCAGCCCCAGCATTTT; CDR3aa: CASSYNGGENQPQHF
abundance: NA; v_gene: TRBV21-1; d_gene: NA; j_gene: TRBJ2-7; CDR3nt: TGTGCCAGCAGTCCCGGGACAGGGACTTCTTACGAGCAGTACTTC; CDR3aa: CASSPGTGTSYEQYF
abundance: NA; v_gene: TRBV10-3; d_gene: TRBD1; j_gene: TRBJ1-3; CDR3nt: TGTGCCATCAGGGACAGGAGGTACTCTGGAAACACCATATATTTT; CDR3aa: CAIRDRRYSGNTIYF
abundance: once; v_gene: TRBV7-9; d_gene: NA; j_gene: TRBJ1-2; CDR3nt: TGTGCCAGCAGCTTAGAACAGTTCTATGGCTACACCTTC; CDR3aa: CASSLEQFYGYTF
abundance: few; v_gene: TRBV19; d_gene: NA; j_gene: TRBJ2-1; CDR3nt: TGTGCCAGTAGTTTAGCCGTTAGCTCCTACAATGAGCAGTTCTTC; CDR3aa: CASSLAVSSYNEQFF
abundance: NA; v_gene: TRBV6-5; d_gene: NA; j_gene: TRBJ1-5; CDR3nt: TGTGCCAGCACTAACACGCGGGGTCAGCCCCAGCATTTT; CDR3aa: CASTNTRGQPQHF
abundance: NA; v_gene: TRBV6-5; d_gene: TRBD2; j_gene: TRBJ2-7; CDR3nt: TGTGCCAGCAGCCCTTTTAGCGGGGTCCCCTACGAGCAGTACTTC; CDR3aa: CASSPFSGVPYEQYF
abundance: NA; v_gene: TRBV15; d_gene: NA; j_gene: TRBJ1-5; CDR3nt: TGTGCCACCAGCAGAGACCGGGGGGGTGGTCAGCCCCAGCATTTT; CDR3aa: CATSRDRGGGQPQHF
abundance: NA; v_gene: TRBV27; d_gene: NA; j_gene: TRBJ2-7; CDR3nt: TGTGCCAGCAGTTTATTCCCAGGGGGGACCTACGAGCAGTACTTC; CDR3aa: CASSLFPGGTYEQYF
abundance: NA; v_gene: TRBV6-5; d_gene: NA; j_gene: TRBJ1-1; CDR3nt: TGTGCCAGCAGCGTGGGGGGGGGCGAAGCTTTCTTT; CDR3aa: CASSVGGGEAFF
abundance: NA; v_gene: TRBV7-9; d_gene: TRBD2; j_gene: TRBJ2-7; CDR3nt: TGTTCCAGCAGCTCCCCGGGACTATCCTACGAGCAGTACTTC; CDR3aa: CSSSSPGLSYEQYF
abundance: NA; v_gene: TRBV6-5; d_gene: TRBD1; j_gene: TRBJ1-2; CDR3nt: TGTGCCAGCAGTACACCGAGACAGGGTGGCTATGGCTACACCTTC; CDR3aa: CASSTPRQGGYGYTF
abundance: once; v_gene: TRBV27; d_gene: TRBD1; j_gene: TRBJ1-4; CDR3nt: TGTGCCAGCAGTCCGATAGGGACAGTTAATGAAAAACTGTTTTTT; CDR3aa: CASSPIGTVNEKLFF
abundance: NA; v_gene: TRBV4-3; d_gene: NA; j_gene: TRBJ1-2; CDR3nt: TGCGCCAGCAGCCAATGGGCAGGGTCCAACTATGGCTACACCTTC; CDR3aa: CASSQWAGSNYGYTF
abundance: NA; v_gene: TRBV6-1; d_gene: NA; j_gene: TRBJ2-7; CDR3nt: TGTGCCAGCAGTGAAGCGAGAGGGTACGAGCAGTACTTC; CDR3aa: CASSEARGYEQYF
abundance: few; v_gene: TRBV10-1; d_gene: NA; j_gene: TRBJ1-6; CDR3nt: TGCGCCAGCAGTGAGGATCCAGGACTTTATAATTCACCCCTCCACTTT; CDR3aa: CASSEDPGLYNSPLHF
abundance: NA; v_gene: TRBV4-1; d_gene: NA; j_gene: TRBJ2-7; CDR3nt: TGCGCCAGCAGCCAAGACGACAGTGGCCCAACCTACGAGCAGTACTTC; CDR3aa: CASSQDDSGPTYEQYF
abundance: NA; v_gene: TRBV6-5; d_gene: NA; j_gene: TRBJ2-7; CDR3nt: TGTGCCAGCGTCAACAGGGCAAACGAGCAGTACTTC; CDR3aa: CASVNRANEQYF
abundance: NA; v_gene: TRBV15; d_gene: TRBD1; j_gene: TRBJ2-7; CDR3nt: TGTGCCACCAGCCCGGACAGGGCAAGCGTCTACGAGCAGTACTTC; CDR3aa: CATSPDRASVYEQYF
abundance: NA; v_gene: TRBV7-9; d_gene: NA; j_gene: TRBJ1-1; CDR3nt: TGTGCCAGCAGCTTATACAATGAAGCTTTCTTT; CDR3aa: CASSLYNEAFF
abundance: NA; v_gene: TRBV7-9; d_gene: TRBD2; j_gene: TRBJ2-1; CDR3nt: TGTGCCAGCAGCCGGGGAGGGGTTTTCTCCTACAATGAGCAGTTCTTC; CDR3aa: CASSRGGVFSYNEQFF
abundance: NA; v_gene: TRBV7-6; d_gene: TRBD1; j_gene: TRBJ2-7; CDR3nt: TGTGCCAGCAGCTTAGCCGACAGGGACTACGAGCAGTACTTC; CDR3aa: CASSLADRDYEQYF
abundance: NA; v_gene: TRBV30; d_gene: TRBD1; j_gene: TRBJ1-5; CDR3nt: TGTGCCTGGAGTGAGGGACAGGGCTATCAGCCCCAGCATTTT; CDR3aa: CAWSEGQGYQPQHF
abundance: NA; v_gene: TRBV9; d_gene: NA; j_gene: TRBJ2-3; CDR3nt: TGTGCCAGCGCCCTGGAAGGGACTTACACAGATACGCAGTATTTT; CDR3aa: CASALEGTYTDTQYF
abundance: NA; v_gene: TRBV7-8; d_gene: NA; j_gene: TRBJ1-2; CDR3nt: TGTGCCAGCAGCTTGAGGCCTGCCGATGGCTACACCTTC; CDR3aa: CASSLRPADGYTF
abundance: NA; v_gene: TRBV2; d_gene: TRBD1; j_gene: TRBJ2-1; CDR3nt: TGTGCCAGCAGTGGGGACAGGGTAGTGCGAAATGAGCAGTTCTTC; CDR3aa: CASSGDRVVRNEQFF
abundance: NA; v_gene: TRBV7-2; d_gene: NA; j_gene: TRBJ2-1; CDR3nt: TGTGCCAGCAACTACTACAATGAGCAGTTCTTC; CDR3aa: CASNYYNEQFF
abundance: NA; v_gene: TRBV7-9; d_gene: TRBD1; j_gene: TRBJ1-3; CDR3nt: TGTGCCAGCAGCCATCCCGGGACAGAGAGAAACACCATATATTTT; CDR3aa: CASSHPGTERNTIYF
abundance: NA; v_gene: TRBV28; d_gene: NA; j_gene: TRBJ1-2; CDR3nt: TGTGCCAGCAGGGGGGTGGGGGGGGGTACAGGCTACACCTTC; CDR3aa: CASRGVGGGTGYTF
abundance: few; v_gene: TRBV7-8; d_gene: TRBD2; j_gene: TRBJ2-1; CDR3nt: TGTGCCAGCAGCTCCAGGACTAGCGGGGGGCCAAATGAGCAGTTCTTC; CDR3aa: CASSSRTSGGPNEQFF
abundance: NA; v_gene: TRBV5-4; d_gene: NA; j_gene: TRBJ2-1; CDR3nt: TGTGCCAGCAGCTTGAGGCAGGGAGGTGGGGATGAGCAGTTCTTC; CDR3aa: CASSLRQGGGDEQFF
abundance: NA; v_gene: TRBV5-1; d_gene: TRBD1; j_gene: TRBJ1-4; CDR3nt: TGCGCCAGCAGCCCTGGACAGGGTGATGAAAAACTGTTTTTT; CDR3aa: CASSPGQGDEKLFF
abundance: NA; v_gene: TRBV6-5; d_gene: TRBD1; j_gene: TRBJ1-1; CDR3nt: TGTGCCAGCAGTGGAACAGGGGGGCGGCAACGAGCTTTCTTT; CDR3aa: CASSGTGGRQRAFF
abundance: NA; v_gene: TRBV15; d_gene: TRBD1; j_gene: TRBJ1-2; CDR3nt: TGTGCCACCAGCAACAGACAGGGCCGCTATGGCTACACCTTC; CDR3aa: CATSNRQGRYGYTF
abundance: NA; v_gene: TRBV6-6; d_gene: NA; j_gene: TRBJ1-2; CDR3nt: TGTGCCAGCAGTTTAAACCGGGAGGATGGCTACACCTTC; CDR3aa: CASSLNREDGYTF
abundance: NA; v_gene: TRBV7-9; d_gene: NA; j_gene: TRBJ1-5; CDR3nt: TGTTCCAGCAGTTTGGGGGGGGGTGGCAATCAGCCCCAGCATTTT; CDR3aa: CSSSLGGGGNQPQHF
abundance: NA; v_gene: TRBV15; d_gene: TRBD1; j_gene: TRBJ1-6; CDR3nt: TGTGCCACCAGCAGATCCCGGGACAGGGTTTCGCCCCTCCACTTT; CDR3aa: CATSRSRDRVSPLHF
abundance: few; v_gene: TRBV7-3; d_gene: NA; j_gene: TRBJ1-1; CDR3nt: TGTGCCAGCAGCTTTTCGACTGGGAACACTGAAGCTTTCTTT; CDR3aa: CASSFSTGNTEAFF
abundance: NA; v_gene: TRBV27; d_gene: NA; j_gene: TRBJ1-1; CDR3nt: TGTGCCACCGCCTCGGCAGGGGCGGAAATGAACACTGAAGCTTTCTTT; CDR3aa: CATASAGAEMNTEAFF
abundance: NA; v_gene: TRBV9; d_gene: NA; j_gene: TRBJ2-7; CDR3nt: TGTGCCAGCAGCCGAGGACAGACCTCCTACGAGCAGTACTTC; CDR3aa: CASSRGQTSYEQYF
abundance: NA; v_gene: TRBV29-1; d_gene: NA; j_gene: TRBJ1-2; CDR3nt: TGCAGCGACCCACCCACCGCGGTGACTTGCCCTAGGGGCTACACCTTC; CDR3aa: CSDPPTAVTCPRGYTF
abundance: NA; v_gene: TRBV12-5; d_gene: TRBD1; j_gene: TRBJ1-5; CDR3nt: TGTGCTAGTGGTCCCCTGGGACAGGCGGGGCAGCCCCAGCATTTT; CDR3aa: CASGPLGQAGQPQHF
abundance: NA; v_gene: TRBV9; d_gene: TRBD2; j_gene: TRBJ2-4; CDR3nt: TGTGCCAGCAGCGTAGGAAGCGGGGGGGCGGACATTCAGTACTTC; CDR3aa: CASSVGSGGADIQYF
abundance: NA; v_gene: TRBV7-9; d_gene: NA; j_gene: TRBJ1-2; CDR3nt: TGTGCCAGCAGCTTAGAGACAGGCTACAACTATGGCTACACCTTC; CDR3aa: CASSLETGYNYGYTF
abundance: NA; v_gene: TRBV27; d_gene: TRBD1; j_gene: TRBJ2-7; CDR3nt: TGTGCCAGCAGTTGGACAGGGGGGCGGTGGGAGCAGTACTTC; CDR3aa: CASSWTGGRWEQYF
abundance: NA; v_gene: TRBV5-1; d_gene: NA; j_gene: TRBJ1-1; CDR3nt: TGCGCCAGCAGCTTGTTCAGCGAAGACACTGAAGCTTTCTTT; CDR3aa: CASSLFSEDTEAFF
abundance: few; v_gene: TRBV5-8; d_gene: NA; j_gene: TRBJ1-4; CDR3nt: TGTGCCAGCAGGTGGGCAGGTGGAGAAAAACTGTTTTTT; CDR3aa: CASRWAGGEKLFF
abundance: NA; v_gene: TRBV18; d_gene: TRBD1; j_gene: TRBJ1-1; CDR3nt: TGTGCCAGCTCACCACCCGGGGGCCGGGACAGGGGCCGGTCGGCTTTCTTT; CDR3aa: CASSPPGGRDRGRSAFF
abundance: NA; v_gene: TRBV2; d_gene: TRBD2; j_gene: TRBJ2-3; CDR3nt: TGTGCCAGCAGTGAGAGGGCAGCGGGGGACACAGATACGCAGTATTTT; CDR3aa: CASSERAAGDTDTQYF
abundance: NA; v_gene: TRBV11-2; d_gene: TRBD2; j_gene: TRBJ2-7; CDR3nt: TGTGCCAGCAGCTTAGTCGGGAGCGGGGTGAGCTCCTACGAGCAGTACTTC; CDR3aa: CASSLVGSGVSSYEQYF
abundance: NA; v_gene: TRBV7-9; d_gene: NA; j_gene: TRBJ2-3; CDR3nt: TGTGCCAGCAGCTTAGGGGGCTTAGGTTTTGGAGATACGCAGTATTTT; CDR3aa: CASSLGGLGFGDTQYF
abundance: NA; v_gene: TRBV6-5; d_gene: NA; j_gene: TRBJ2-1; CDR3nt: TGTGCCAGCAGCCCTAGGTCCTCGGGTGGGGAGCAGTTCTTC; CDR3aa: CASSPRSSGGEQFF
abundance: NA; v_gene: TRBV7-3; d_gene: NA; j_gene: TRBJ2-7; CDR3nt: TGTGCCAGCAGCTTAAGGCAGGGGCTCGAGCAGTACTTC; CDR3aa: CASSLRQGLEQYF
abundance: NA; v_gene: TRBV2; d_gene: NA; j_gene: TRBJ1-4; CDR3nt: TGTGCCAGCAGGCCCCCAGCGACAGCGTTGAATGAAAAACTGTTTTTT; CDR3aa: CASRPPATALNEKLFF